These 32 T cell receptor beta chains share one sample of origin, sequenced in a study of blood T cell repertoires in COVID-19. Produced via immunoSEQ multiplex PCR; TCRdb's table is partial and in-frame only. The sample shows approximately 250,000 clones, around four fifths of them seen only once. The sample consisted of peripheral blood. The receptors were gathered from a woman aged 55-69 years with active or convalescent COVID-19.

In DNA, the CDR3 is TGTGCCAGTAGTCCCTCCCACAGGGGGAGTCAGCCCCAGCATTTT. It is translated as CASSPSHRGSQPQHF. The chain links TRBV19 to TRBJ1-5; 8 nucleotides line up with TRBD1. The trim removed 5 bases at V and 6 bases at J, leaving 9 bases unmatched. CDR1 is LNHDA and CDR2 is SQIVND in the germline V gene (reference sequence). This CDR3 is built from 15 residues.

This clone appeared once. The rearrangement uses TRBV10-1 and TRBJ2-7; tentatively, D is TRBD1 (5 bases). V gave up 5 bases and J gave up 5 bases, with 13 bases separating them. CDR3 length: 13 amino acids. Germline V gene lookup returns CDR1 WNHNN and CDR2 SYGVQD (reference sequence). CDR3 sequence reads: CASSPSGFHEQYF. The CDR3 coding sequence is TGCGCCAGCAGTCCGTCAGGGTTCCACGAGCAGTACTTC.

The rearrangement links TRBV6-6 to TRBJ2-6, with D uncertain. CDR3 length: 16 amino acids. V lost 5 bases, J lost 1 base, and 12 bases lay in between. Per germline, CDR1 MNHNY and CDR2 SVGAGI (reference sequence). CDR3 sequence (DNA): TGTGCCAGCAGTCGTCGAGGAAATTCTGGGGCCAACGTCCTGACTTTC. The encoded protein is CASSRRGNSGANVLTF.

The rearrangement uses TRBV11-3 and TRBJ2-1; tentatively, D is TRBD2 (6 bases). Per the germline V gene, CDR1 is SGHNT and CDR2 is YENEEA. This CDR3 is built from 15 residues. V lost 5 bases to trimming and J lost 4 bases, with 15 bases between them. This CDR3 is CASSPGGGVYNEQFF. The CDR3 DNA sequence: TGTGCCAGCAGCCCCGGAGGCGGGGTGTACAATGAGCAGTTCTTC.

The chain joins TRBV3-1 (or the pseudogene TRBV3-2) to TRBJ1-2; 7 nucleotides match TRBD1. Unmatched junction bases numbered 10, after V lost 4 bases and J lost 8 bases. Germline V lookup: CDR1 LGHDT, CDR2 YNNKEL (reference sequence). The CDR3 covers 14 residues. The CDR3 DNA is TGTGCCAGCAGCCCAACGTCGGCACAGGGGGGCTACACCTTC. Translated: CASSPTSAQGGYTF.

The chain carries TRBV24-1 and TRBJ2-3; D is ambiguous. The CDR3 covers 14 residues. V gave up 7 bases and J gave up 3 bases, with 13 bases separating them. Germline V gene sequence: CDR1 KGHDR, CDR2 SFDVKD. The CDR3 region has the DNA TGTGCCACCAGCCGATTGGTCGAGACAGATACGCAGTATTTT. Translated, it gives CATSRLVETDTQYF.

The CDR3 coding sequence is TGTGCCAGCAGCTTGGTGATGGGTACTAGTCATCAAGAGACCCAGTACTTC. This encodes CASSLVMGTSHQETQYF. The gene calls are TRBV5-6 and TRBJ2-5; D possibly corresponds to TRBD2 (5 bases). V was clipped by 0 bases and J by 2 bases, with 17 bases between them. CDR3 size: 17 residues. CDR1 is SGHDT, CDR2 YYEEEE, per germline.

The chain carries TRBV23-1 and TRBJ1-6; the match to TRBD1 covers 7 bases. TRBV23-1 is sorted into the ORF group, with uncertain function. The CDR3 sequence is 16 residues long. With V trimmed by 2 bases and J by 10 bases, 11 bases remained unmatched. The CDR3 DNA follows: TGCGCCAGCAGTCAAGGGACAGTCGTTGGTGAATCACCCCTCCACTTT. This gives the protein CASSQGTVVGESPLHF.

V usage is TRBV21-1 and J usage is TRBJ2-5; the table's D call TRBD2 went unverified against the DNA. TRBV21-1 is designated a pseudogene. CDR3 size: 17 residues. The CDR3 spells CASSPSRRGKGPETQYF. CDR3 sequence (DNA): TGTGCCAGCAGCCCGTCACGGAGGGGCAAAGGGCCCGAGACCCAGTACTTC.

V usage is TRBV28 and J usage is TRBJ2-5, with TRBD2 matching 11 bases. Germline CDR1 MDHEN, CDR2 SYDVKM. The ends lost 6 bases at V and 3 bases at J; junction bases unmatched: 15. This CDR3 comprises 18 residues. The DNA for the CDR3 is TGTGCCAGCAGCGCACGGCGGACTAGCGGGTTTACCAAAGAGACCCAGTACTTC. Its translation is CASSARRTSGFTKETQYF.

In its sample, this clone was seen a few times. The chain couples TRBV5-6 to TRBJ2-3, with TRBD2 matching over 9 bases. Looked up from germline, CDR1 is SGHDT and CDR2 is YYEEEE. The CDR3 consists of 17 residues. With 0 bases clipped from V and 4 bases from J, the junction kept 9 bases outside the gene matches. CDR3 residues: CASSLGLLAGIPDTQYF. As DNA, the CDR3 is TGTGCCAGCAGCTTGGGATTACTAGCGGGTATCCCAGATACGCAGTATTTT.

The chain employs TRBV19 and TRBJ2-1; D is possibly TRBD2 (6 bases). CDR1 and CDR2 (germline): LNHDA, SQIVND (reference sequence). The CDR3 runs 13 residues. Between the trimmed V and J ends, which lost 5 bases and 7 bases, there was a span of 12 bases. The CDR3 DNA sequence: TGTGCCAGTAGTCCGGAGGGGAGGAATGAGCAGTTCTTC. Its translation is CASSPEGRNEQFF.

CDR3 in amino acids: CASRVTENTGELFF. The CDR3 DNA reads TGTGCCAGCAGGGTGACAGAGAACACCGGGGAGCTGTTTTTT. J is TRBJ2-2 and V is TRBV2, with D possibly matching TRBD1 (5 bases). With 6 bases removed from V and 1 base from J, the gap between germline ends came to 9 bases. Germline loops: CDR1 SNHLY, CDR2 FYNNEI. The CDR3 sequence is 14 residues long.

The V call is TRBV5-1, the J call TRBJ1-5; perhaps TRBD1 as D (6 bases). From germline, CDR1 is SGHRS and CDR2 YFSETQ. V lost 4 bases and J 3 bases, leaving 11 bases between the germline ends. This CDR3 comprises 14 residues. CDR3 in amino acids: CASSLDRNNQPQHF. The CDR3 DNA follows: TGCGCCAGCAGCCTGGACAGAAACAATCAGCCCCAGCATTTT. The full variable domain, completed using reference TRBV5-1 and TRBJ1-5, is KAGVTQTPRYLIKTRGQQVTLSCSPISGHRSVSWYQQTPGQGLQFLFEYFSETQRNKGNFPGRFSGRQFSNSRSEMNVSTLELGDSALYLCASSLDRNNQPQHFGDGTRLSIL.

The CDR3 nucleotides read TGCGCCAGCAGCCCGGAGGGACAGGGGACCTACGAGCAGTACTTC. Its translation is CASSPEGQGTYEQYF. The chain is built from TRBV4-1 and TRBJ2-7; 10 positions match TRBD1. This CDR3 is 15 amino acids long. V trimming: 4 bases; J trimming: 2 bases; junction bases outside the gene matches: 5. Germline V gene lookup returns CDR1 MGHRA and CDR2 YSYEKL.

V is TRBV4-1 and J is TRBJ1-4; D unclear. The CDR3 is 14 amino acids. Germline V gives CDR1 MGHRA, CDR2 YSYEKL. Between the trimmed V and J ends, which lost 1 base and 8 bases, there was a span of 11 bases. The CDR3 sequence is CASSQGPGGEKLFF. In DNA form, the CDR3 reads TGCGCCAGCAGCCAAGGACCGGGAGGCGAAAAACTGTTTTTT.

The chain employs TRBV27 and TRBJ1-4; TRBD1 matches 9 bases. V shed 6 bases, J shed 8 bases, and the junction held 7 bases outside the gene matches. CDR3 length: 14 residues. Looked up from germline, CDR1 is MNHEY and CDR2 is SMNVEV (reference sequence). The CDR3 nucleotides read TGTGCCAGCAGCACGGACAGGGGAAGAGAAAAACTGTTTTTT. This encodes CASSTDRGREKLFF.

The CDR3 here is CASSVLAVYNEQFF. CDR3 nucleotides: TGTGCCAGTAGCGTTCTAGCGGTCTACAATGAGCAGTTCTTC. The chain couples TRBV19 to TRBJ2-1; 7 bases are a match to TRBD2. This CDR3 region has 14 residues. J gave up 3 bases and V 6 bases, and 5 bases lay outside the gene matches. Germline V gives CDR1 LNHDA, CDR2 SQIVND (reference sequence).

The chain uses TRBV10-3 and TRBJ2-7, with D hard to call. The V gene lost 4 bases and the J gene lost 6 bases, with 13 bases spanning the gap. Per germline, CDR1 ENHRY and CDR2 SYGVKD. The CDR3 consists of 13 residues. The CDR3 nucleotides are TGTGCCATCAGTGCGTCGAGGTCCACCGAGCAGTACTTC. Its translation is CAISASRSTEQYF.

Note on this clone: The same CDR3 also results from other DNA sequences found in this sample. The chain couples TRBV5-1 to TRBJ2-7, with D possibly being TRBD2 (5 bases). With 4 bases removed from V and 3 bases from J, the gap between germline ends came to 14 bases. This CDR3 contains 14 residues. Germline CDR1 is SGHRS and CDR2 is YFSETQ. The CDR3 is CASSPTDGNYEQYV. CDR3 DNA: TGCGCCAGCAGCCCGACGGACGGGAACTACGAGCAGTACGTC.

This clone was seen a single time. Other nucleotide sequences from this sample produce the same CDR3. The CDR3 nucleotides read TGTGCCATCAGACAGGGGTCCTATAATTCACCCCTCCACTTT. Protein product: CAIRQGSYNSPLHF. This chain joins TRBV10-3 and TRBJ1-6, with 7 bases identical to TRBD1. Germline V gene lookup returns CDR1 ENHRY and CDR2 SYGVKD. The CDR3 sequence is 14 residues long. Trimming at V came to 6 bases and at J to 1 base, leaving 0 bases not matched to a gene.

With regard to this clone: Compared with germline, one end of the junction differs, possibly owing to a read error. The J gene is TRBJ2-1, the V gene TRBV7-7; TRBD2 matches at 8 bases. CDR3 length equals 16 residues. Germline V CDR1 and CDR2: SSHAT, FNYEAQ (reference sequence). CDR3 sequence reads: CASSVSGTRAYNEQFF. CDR3 nucleotide sequence: TGTGCTAGCAGCGTCTCCGGGACTAGGGCCTACAATGAGCAGTTCTTC.

This clone was found a few times. This rearrangement joins TRBV27 to TRBJ2-2; the D gene is possibly TRBD1 (5 bases). The CDR3 contains 16 residues. V shed 3 bases and J shed 4 bases, with 15 bases lying between them. Per germline, CDR1 MNHEY and CDR2 SMNVEV (reference sequence). CDR3 sequence reads: CASSFFLGQATGELFF. DNA of the CDR3: TGTGCCAGCAGTTTCTTCCTCGGACAAGCCACCGGGGAGCTGTTTTTT.

The chain recombines TRBV11-2 with TRBJ2-7, with D possibly TRBD2 on 6 matching bases. Trimming left V 2 bases short and J 3 bases short, with 11 bases between. Germline V lookup: CDR1 SGHAT, CDR2 FQNNGV. The CDR3 covers 14 residues. CDR3 residues: CASSLMGGGYEQYF. The CDR3 region has the DNA TGTGCCAGCAGCTTAATGGGGGGAGGCTACGAGCAGTACTTC.

The genes are TRBV4-2 and TRBJ2-5; 8 bases agree with TRBD2. The CDR3 is 16 amino acids. CDR1 LGHNA and CDR2 YNFKEQ come from the germline V gene. V dropped 1 base and J dropped 5; count of bases not matched to a gene: 9. The CDR3 here is CASSQVTSGLGETQYF. The CDR3 region has the DNA TGTGCCAGCAGCCAAGTTACTAGCGGCCTGGGTGAGACCCAGTACTTC.

The rearrangement joins TRBV9 to TRBJ1-2; 8 bases fit TRBD1. J lost 3 bases, V lost 7 bases, and 2 bases had no gene match. The CDR3 has 12 amino acids. Per germline, CDR1 SGDLS and CDR2 YYNGEE. CDR3 nucleotides: TGTGCCAGCCAGGGGGCAGACTATGGCTACACCTTC. Protein: CASQGADYGYTF. Together with reference TRBV9 and TRBJ1-2, the CDR3 gives the full variable domain: DSGVTQTPKHLITATGQRVTLRCSPRSGDLSVYWYQQSLDQGLQFLIQYYNGEERAKGNILERFSAQQFPDLHSELNLSSLELGDSALYFCASQGADYGYTFGSGTRLTVV.

This clone was observed once. This chain uses TRBV3-1 (or the pseudogene TRBV3-2) with TRBJ1-2; D remains ambiguous. With 1 base removed from V and 8 bases from J, the gap between germline ends came to 11 bases. Germline CDR1 reads LGHDT; CDR2 reads YNNKEL (reference sequence). The CDR3 sequence is 13 residues long. CDR3 residues: CASSQGTTGGYTF. Here the CDR3 DNA reads TGTGCCAGCAGCCAAGGTACTACGGGAGGCTACACCTTC.

This clone was detected only once. The chain is built from TRBV19 and TRBJ2-2; tentatively, D is TRBD1 (6 bases). The CDR3 extends over 14 amino acids. Germline values: CDR1 LNHDA, CDR2 SQIVND (reference sequence). The germline V and J ends were trimmed by 5 bases and 5 bases, with 12 bases remaining between them. The CDR3 nucleotides read TGTGCCAGTAGTCCGGACAGCTGGACCGGGGAGCTGTTTTTT. Encoded protein: CASSPDSWTGELFF.

V gene TRBV9 combines with J gene TRBJ1-4, with TRBD1 matching over 8 bases. Germline CDR1 and CDR2: SGDLS and YYNGEE. The ends lost 4 bases at V and 6 bases at J; junction bases unmatched: 5. The CDR3 is 14 residues long. CDR3 DNA sequence: TGTGCCAGCAGCCCGACAGGGGTTGATGAAAAACTGTTTTTT. Its translation is CASSPTGVDEKLFF.

The chain employs TRBV18 and TRBJ2-1, with 7 positions matching TRBD2. CDR1 KGHSH and CDR2 LQKENI come from the germline V gene. This CDR3 spans 15 amino acids. The V segment lost 5 bases and the J segment 5 bases; nucleotides outside the gene matches: 9. The CDR3 here is CASSMRGTYDNEQFF. Written as DNA, the CDR3 is TGTGCCAGCTCAATGCGGGGGACCTACGACAATGAGCAGTTCTTC.

The chain joins TRBV2 to TRBJ2-7; D is undetermined. Germline loops: CDR1 SNHLY, CDR2 FYNNEI. V gave up 2 bases and J gave up 5 bases, with 4 bases separating them. The CDR3 loop spans 11 amino acids. CDR3 nucleotides: TGTGCCAGCAGTGAAAGCGACGAGCAGTACTTC. This gives the protein CASSESDEQYF.

The chain has TRBV5-1 and TRBJ2-7; 8 nucleotides agree with TRBD1. V shed 0 bases, J shed 4 bases, and the junction held 3 bases outside the gene matches. The CDR3 is 14 amino acids. CDR1 and CDR2 (germline): SGHRS, YFSETQ. This chain's CDR3 is CASSLADRGYEQYF. CDR3 DNA: TGCGCCAGCAGCTTGGCCGACAGGGGATACGAGCAGTACTTC.